One sample yielded the 10 T cell receptor beta chains listed below, sequenced in a study of CD8+CD57+ T cells in acquired aplastic anemia. The template used for profiling TCR beta VDJ and CDR3 was genomic DNA. TCRdb processed the reads anew with MiXCR; each CDR3 protein has one entry. This table holds under 200,000 distinct CDR3 sequences, around 47% found once. Patients picked for sequencing had shown CD8+CD57+ cell expansion detected by flow cytometry. The sample comprised sorted CD4+, CD8+, or CD8+CD57+ T cells (not recorded which) from PBMCs. The origin of the receptors is a human donor with aplastic anemia.

The chain combines TRBV10-3 with TRBJ1-2; D is possibly TRBD1 (5 bases). The CDR3 runs to 14 residues. Germline assignment: CDR1 ENHRY and CDR2 SYGVKD. The ends were cut back, 10 bases at V and 9 bases at J, with 24 bases in the middle. In DNA, the CDR3 is TGTGCCACCTGGGACGGACGACGGTCTTTCCGCTACACCTTC. It encodes CATWDGRRSFRYTF.

On this clonotype itself: With a much larger clone just one base away, this may be a read error. This rearrangement joins TRBV28 to TRBJ2-7; D call uncertain. The V end lost 2 bases, the J end lost 9 bases, and 8 bases lay between the germline ends. The CDR3 covers 11 residues. Germline CDR1 and CDR2: MDHEN and SYDVKM. As DNA, the CDR3 is TGTGCCAGCAGTTTAAAGGTCGGGCAGTACTTC. It is translated as CASSLKVGQYF. The full variable domain, in which reference TRBV28 and TRBJ2-7 provide the parts outside the CDR3, is DVKVTQSSRYLVKRTGEKVFLECVQDMDHENMFWYRQDPGLGLRLIYFSYDVKMKEKGDIPEGYSVSREKKERFSLILESASTNQTSMYLCASSLKVGQYFGPGTRLTVT.

The chain has TRBV7-3 and TRBJ1-2; 10 bases map to TRBD1. CDR1 and CDR2 (germline): SGHTA, FQGTGA. V gave up 3 bases and J gave up 5 bases; unmatched junction bases: 3. The CDR3 totals 14 residues. The CDR3 DNA is TGTGCCAGCAGCTTGGGACAGGGGAAGTATGGCTACACCTTC. Translation: CASSLGQGKYGYTF.

This clonotype was seen once. This chain uses TRBV19 with TRBJ2-7; 13 positions match TRBD2. There are 15 residues in the CDR3. J was trimmed by 4 bases and V by 7 bases; bases with no gene match: 7. Germline V gives CDR1 LNHDA, CDR2 SQIVND (reference sequence). CDR3 nucleotide sequence: TGTGCCAGTACCTATGGGACTAGCGGGACGTACGAGCAGTACTTC. This gives the protein CASTYGTSGTYEQYF. Full variable domain (rest looked up from reference TRBV19 and TRBJ2-7): DGGITQSPKYLFRKEGQNVTLSCEQNLNHDAMYWYRQDPGQGLRLIYYSQIVNDFQKGDIAEGYSVSREKKESFPLTVTSAQKNPTAFYLCASTYGTSGTYEQYFGPGTRLTVT.

The chain employs TRBV5-8 and TRBJ2-1; tentative D call: TRBD1 (6 bases). V was shortened by 3 bases and J by 8 bases, with 9 bases between the two germline ends. The CDR3 loop spans 12 amino acids. CDR1 and CDR2 from the germline V gene are SGHTS and YDEGEE. CDR3 DNA: TGTGCCAGCAGCTGGACAGTCCATGAGCAGTTCTTC. Translation: CASSWTVHEQFF.

This clonotype was found many times. The rearrangement uses TRBV19 and TRBJ1-2, with 8 nucleotides matching TRBD1. Germline V gives CDR1 LNHDA, CDR2 SQIVND (reference sequence). The length of the CDR3 is 16 residues. Trimming removed 3 bases from V and 7 bases from J; junction bases left unmatched: 13. The CDR3: CASSISTRQGRGGYTF. DNA of the CDR3: TGTGCCAGTAGTATCAGCACCCGACAGGGGCGGGGTGGCTACACCTTC.

The CDR3, as DNA: TGCAGTGCTAGTTCTGGAAACACCATATATTTT. This translates into CSASSGNTIYF. The V gene is TRBV20-1, the J gene TRBJ1-3; D gene ambiguous. From germline, CDR1 is DFQATT and CDR2 SNEGSKA (reference sequence). V was trimmed by 3 bases and J by 1 base, leaving 1 base between them. The CDR3 extends over 11 amino acids.

The V gene is TRBV19, the J gene TRBJ1-2, with TRBD1 matching 9 bases. Trimming removed 3 bases from V and 8 bases from J; junction bases left unmatched: 10. Per germline, CDR1 LNHDA and CDR2 SQIVND (reference sequence). The CDR3 consists of 15 residues. This CDR3 is CASSIKGRTGDGYTF. The CDR3 nucleotides read TGTGCCAGTAGTATTAAGGGGAGGACAGGGGACGGCTACACCTTC.

This clonotype was detected many times. The CDR3 DNA sequence: TGCAGCGTGGTGGACCCGGATGGCTACACCTTC. Protein product: CSVVDPDGYTF. This chain links TRBV29-1 with TRBJ1-2; no reliable D call. The CDR3 contains 11 residues. CDR1 SQVTM and CDR2 ANQGSEA come from the germline V gene. Trimming removed 6 bases from V and 6 bases from J, with 11 bases in between.

J is TRBJ2-1 and V is TRBV9, with 14 bases aligning to TRBD2. CDR1 is SGDLS and CDR2 is YYNGEE in the germline V gene. Trimming removed 3 bases from V and 6 bases from J; junction bases left unmatched: 8. The CDR3 covers 17 residues. The chain's CDR3 is CASSARLAGGASNEQFF. The CDR3 nucleotides are TGTGCCAGCAGCGCGCGACTAGCGGGGGGGGCTTCCAATGAGCAGTTCTTC.